This T cell receptor beta chain was observed in a study of CD8+ T cells in alopecia areata. Whole-study context: Twice a day, 5 to 10 mg of oral tofacitinib was administered to treated patients. Patients remained on tofacitinib for 6 to 18 months and then went 6 months without it. Study-level results: Alopecia totalis/universalis scalp especially showed more expanded CD8+ clones than normal scalp. Sequence data from scalp samples additionally include resident alphabeta T cells of normal skin.

In regard to this clone: The antigen remains unidentified.

Extracted from the samples, RNA was reverse transcribed into cDNA to serve as the sequencing template. Sequencing used immunoSEQ multiplex PCR; TCRdb keeps in-frame clones, though not all of them. Among 7,000 to 9,000 clones listed, approximately 67% were seen once. In alopecia areata patients, both lesional scalp punch biopsies and peripheral blood were collected. This TCR came from a human donor with alopecia areata. This sample comprised skin, obtained at week 0.

CDR3 region: CASSRLSTDTQYF. The CDR3 nucleotides are TGTGCCAGCAGTCGGTTGAGCACAGATACGCAGTATTTT. The gene calls are TRBV6-5 and TRBJ2-3; D unclear. The CDR3 totals 13 residues. Germline CDR1 reads MNHEY; CDR2 reads SVGAGI. Between the trimmed V and J ends, which lost 5 bases and 0 bases, there was a span of 6 bases.